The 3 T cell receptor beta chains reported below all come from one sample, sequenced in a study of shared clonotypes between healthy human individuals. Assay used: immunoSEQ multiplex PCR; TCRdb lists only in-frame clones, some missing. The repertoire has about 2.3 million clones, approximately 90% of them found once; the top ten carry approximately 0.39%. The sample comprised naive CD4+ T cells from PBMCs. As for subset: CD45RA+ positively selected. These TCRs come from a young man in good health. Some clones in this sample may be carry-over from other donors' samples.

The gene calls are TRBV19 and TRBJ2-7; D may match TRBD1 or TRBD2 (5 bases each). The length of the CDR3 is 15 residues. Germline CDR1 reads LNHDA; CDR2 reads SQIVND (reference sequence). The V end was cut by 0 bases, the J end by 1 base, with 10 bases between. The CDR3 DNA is TGTGCCAGTAGTATAGAGAGGGGAAGGTCCTACGAGCAGTACTTC. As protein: CASSIERGRSYEQYF.

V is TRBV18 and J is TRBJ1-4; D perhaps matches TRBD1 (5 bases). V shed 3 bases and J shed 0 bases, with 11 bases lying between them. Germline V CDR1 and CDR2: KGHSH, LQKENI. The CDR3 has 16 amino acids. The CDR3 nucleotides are TGTGCCAGCTCACCGACGGGGGTCGCAACTAATGAAAAACTGTTTTTT. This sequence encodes CASSPTGVATNEKLFF.

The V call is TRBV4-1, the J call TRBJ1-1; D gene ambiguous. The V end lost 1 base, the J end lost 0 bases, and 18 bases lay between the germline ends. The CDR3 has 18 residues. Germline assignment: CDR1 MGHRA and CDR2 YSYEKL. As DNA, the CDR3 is TGCGCCAGCAGCCAAGGTGGAAGGGCTAGAGTTCTGAACACTGAAGCTTTCTTT. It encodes CASSQGGRARVLNTEAFF.